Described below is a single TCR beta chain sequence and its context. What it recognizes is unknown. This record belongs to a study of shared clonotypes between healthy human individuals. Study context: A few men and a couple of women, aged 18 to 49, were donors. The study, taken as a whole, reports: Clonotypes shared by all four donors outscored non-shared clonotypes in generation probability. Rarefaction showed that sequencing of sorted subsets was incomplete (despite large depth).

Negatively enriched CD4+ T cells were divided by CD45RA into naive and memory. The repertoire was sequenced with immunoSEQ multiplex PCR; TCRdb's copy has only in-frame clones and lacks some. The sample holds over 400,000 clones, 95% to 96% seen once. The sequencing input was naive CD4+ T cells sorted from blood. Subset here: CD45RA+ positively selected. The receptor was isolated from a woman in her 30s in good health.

The CDR3 DNA reads TGTGCCAGTAGTATGACAGGGCTACGCGGGATAGGAGGGGGGAATGAGCAGTTCTTC. Protein sequence: CASSMTGLRGIGGGNEQFF. The chain has TRBV19 and TRBJ2-1; possibly TRBD1 for D (7 bases). The germline V and J ends were trimmed by 3 bases and 7 bases, with 28 bases remaining between them. The CDR3 runs 19 residues. Germline-derived CDR1 and CDR2 are LNHDA and SQIVND (reference sequence). The full variable domain, in which reference TRBV19 and TRBJ2-1 provide the parts outside the CDR3, is DGGITQSPKYLFRKEGQNVTLSCEQNLNHDAMYWYRQDPGQGLRLIYYSQIVNDFQKGDIAEGYSVSREKKESFPLTVTSAQKNPTAFYLCASSMTGLRGIGGGNEQFFGPGTRLTVL.